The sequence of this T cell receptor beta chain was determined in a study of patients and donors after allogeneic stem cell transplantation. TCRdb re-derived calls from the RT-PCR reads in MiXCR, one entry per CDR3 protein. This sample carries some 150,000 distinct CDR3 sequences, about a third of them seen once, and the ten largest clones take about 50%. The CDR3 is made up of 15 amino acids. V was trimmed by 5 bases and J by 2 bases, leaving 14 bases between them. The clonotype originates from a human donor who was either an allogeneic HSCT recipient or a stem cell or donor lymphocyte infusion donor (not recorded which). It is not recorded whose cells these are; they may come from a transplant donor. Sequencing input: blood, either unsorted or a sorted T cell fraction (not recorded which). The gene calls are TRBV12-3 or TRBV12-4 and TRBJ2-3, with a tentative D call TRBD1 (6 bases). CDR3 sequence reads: CASSARTVFTDTQYF. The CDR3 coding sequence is TGTGCCAGCAGTGCGAGGACAGTATTCACAGATACGCAGTATTTT.